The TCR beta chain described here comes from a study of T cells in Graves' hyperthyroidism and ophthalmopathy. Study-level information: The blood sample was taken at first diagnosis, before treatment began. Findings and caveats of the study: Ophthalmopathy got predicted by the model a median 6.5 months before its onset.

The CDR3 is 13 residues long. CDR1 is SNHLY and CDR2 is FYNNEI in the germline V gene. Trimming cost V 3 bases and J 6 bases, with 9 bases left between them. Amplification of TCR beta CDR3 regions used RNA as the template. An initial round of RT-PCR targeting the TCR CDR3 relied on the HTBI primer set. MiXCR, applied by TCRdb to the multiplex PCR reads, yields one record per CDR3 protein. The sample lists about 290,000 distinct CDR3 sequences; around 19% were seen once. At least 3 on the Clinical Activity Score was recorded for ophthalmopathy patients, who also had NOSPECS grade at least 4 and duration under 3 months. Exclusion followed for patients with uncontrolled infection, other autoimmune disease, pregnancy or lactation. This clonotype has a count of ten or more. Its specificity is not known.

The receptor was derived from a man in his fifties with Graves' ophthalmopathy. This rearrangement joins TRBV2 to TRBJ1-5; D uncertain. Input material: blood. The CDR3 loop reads CASSEDLSQPQHF. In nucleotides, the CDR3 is TGTGCCAGCAGTGAGGACCTAAGTCAGCCCCAGCATTTT.